One sample yielded the 16 T cell receptor beta chains listed below, sequenced in a study of cytomegalovirus exposure and HLA in healthy donors. Use of 60 Vbeta and 13 Jbeta primers characterized the PCR. Sequencing used immunoSEQ multiplex PCR; TCRdb keeps in-frame clones, though not all of them. In the table there are about 200,000 clones, 83% of which are singletons. Sequenced: PBMCs. The receptors were sampled from a man aged 35 to 55 in good health and CMV-seropositive.

The chain joins TRBV1 to TRBJ2-6; the table's TRBD1 call for D was not verified on the DNA. TRBV1 is described as a pseudogene. This CDR3 contains 20 residues. CDR3 sequence reads: CTSSQDPPGQGSSGANVLTF. The CDR3 DNA is TGCACCAGCAGCCAGGACCCCCCCGGACAGGGTAGCTCTGGGGCCAACGTCCTGACTTTC.

Only a few counts were recorded for this clone. The CDR3 sequence is CASSLDPGTGGSAFF. The CDR3 nucleotides read TGCGCCAGCAGCTTGGATCCCGGGACAGGGGGCTCAGCTTTCTTT. This sequence joins TRBV5-1 and TRBJ1-1, with 12 positions matching TRBD1. CDR3 length equals 15 residues. Looked up from germline, CDR1 is SGHRS and CDR2 is YFSETQ. Unmatched junction bases numbered 7, after V lost 0 bases and J lost 10 bases.

This chain links TRBV5-1 with TRBJ2-1; 13 bases agree with TRBD2. V shed 4 bases, J shed 0 bases, and the junction held 10 bases outside the gene matches. The CDR3 loop spans 19 amino acids. Per germline, CDR1 SGHRS and CDR2 YFSETQ. CDR3 in amino acids: CASSPMGTSGKSSYNEQFF. CDR3 nucleotide sequence: TGCGCCAGCAGCCCAATGGGGACTAGCGGGAAGAGCTCCTACAATGAGCAGTTCTTC.

The chain recombines TRBV29-1 with TRBJ2-1; 7 positions match TRBD2. Germline V gives CDR1 SQVTM, CDR2 ANQGSEA. The CDR3 totals 13 residues. The J segment lost 5 bases and the V segment lost 4 bases, leaving 5 bases of the junction unmatched. DNA of the CDR3: TGCAGCGTTGGCGGGAGTATCGACAATGAGCAGTTCTTC. Its protein product is CSVGGSIDNEQFF.

CDR3: CASSMSAAVYEQYF. The CDR3 DNA reads as TGTGCCAGTAGTATGTCGGCTGCGGTCTACGAGCAGTACTTC. The J gene is TRBJ2-7, the V gene TRBV19; no reliable D call. The CDR3 consists of 14 residues. V lost 3 bases, J lost 3 bases, and 12 bases lay in between. The germline V gene has CDR1 LNHDA and CDR2 SQIVND (reference sequence).

The J gene is TRBJ2-5, the V gene TRBV11-2; D perhaps matches TRBD2 (6 bases). Looked up from germline, CDR1 is SGHAT and CDR2 is FQNNGV. V was pared by 2 bases and J by 5 bases, with 15 bases between. This CDR3 is built from 15 residues. In nucleotides, the CDR3 is TGTGCCAGCAGCTTATCCCCGGGGGTGATGGAGACCCAGTACTTC. It encodes CASSLSPGVMETQYF. Filled out from reference TRBV11-2 and TRBJ2-5, the complete variable domain reads EAGVAQSPRYKIIEKRQSVAFWCNPISGHATLYWYQQILGQGPKLLIQFQNNGVVDDSQLPKDRFSAERLKGVDSTLKIQPAKLEDSAVYLCASSLSPGVMETQYFGPGTRLLVL.

The chain's CDR3 is CASSLSGGTNTEAFF. The CDR3 DNA reads as TGTGCCAGCAGCTTATCGGGGGGCACTAACACTGAAGCTTTCTTT. The chain links TRBV7-2 to TRBJ1-1; possibly TRBD1 for D (6 bases). CDR3 length: 15 amino acids. Germline assignment: CDR1 SGHTA and CDR2 FQGNSA. Between the trimmed V and J ends, which lost 2 bases and 2 bases, there was a span of 12 bases.

The chain is built from TRBV28 and TRBJ2-7, with 7 bases fitting TRBD2. Trimming cost V 7 bases and J 1 base; bases outside gene matches: 4. Germline CDR1 is MDHEN and CDR2 is SYDVKM. The CDR3 contains 13 residues. The CDR3 bases are TGTGCCAGCACCGAGGGAGGGTCCTACGAGCAGTACTTC. Translated, it gives CASTEGGSYEQYF.

The V call is TRBV2, the J call TRBJ1-4, with 7 bases lining up with TRBD1. The trim removed 6 bases at V and 6 bases at J, leaving 13 bases unmatched. CDR1 and CDR2 from the germline V gene are SNHLY and FYNNEI. The CDR3 has 16 amino acids. The CDR3 sequence is CASRVPKTGLHEKLFF. DNA for the CDR3: TGTGCCAGCAGAGTGCCCAAGACAGGGTTACATGAAAAACTGTTTTTT.

About this clone itself: In the same sample, other DNA sequences code for this CDR3. The chain joins TRBV9 to TRBJ1-1, with 10 nucleotides matching TRBD1. CDR1 is SGDLS and CDR2 is YYNGEE in the germline V gene. V shed 4 bases and J 5 bases; nucleotides not matched to a gene: 5. The CDR3 extends over 14 amino acids. The CDR3 sequence: CASSPGQGGTEAFF. CDR3 sequence (DNA): TGTGCCAGCAGCCCTGGACAGGGGGGTACTGAAGCTTTCTTT. Using reference TRBV9 and TRBJ1-1 for the parts outside the CDR3, the full variable domain is DSGVTQTPKHLITATGQRVTLRCSPRSGDLSVYWYQQSLDQGLQFLIQYYNGEERAKGNILERFSAQQFPDLHSELNLSSLELGDSALYFCASSPGQGGTEAFFGQGTRLTVV.

The chain joins TRBV5-1 to TRBJ2-1; 9 bases align to TRBD2. The CDR3 has 17 amino acids. Trimming took 4 bases from V and 4 from J; bases not matched to a gene: 12. Germline lookup yields CDR1 SGHRS and CDR2 YFSETQ. The DNA for the CDR3 is TGCGCCAGCAGCCATCCTGGGGGCGGGAGGGGGTACAATGAGCAGTTCTTC. This gives the protein CASSHPGGGRGYNEQFF.

The chain employs TRBV19 and TRBJ1-1, with D possibly being TRBD1 (6 bases). With 3 bases removed from V and 1 base from J, the gap between germline ends came to 15 bases. The germline CDR1 and CDR2 sequences are LNHDA and SQIVND (reference sequence). The length of the CDR3 is 16 residues. The CDR3 region is CASSIWAGVTNTEAFF. CDR3 nucleotides: TGTGCCAGTAGTATTTGGGCAGGGGTTACGAACACTGAAGCTTTCTTT.

The genes are TRBV4-1 and TRBJ2-1; 11 nucleotides line up with TRBD2. With 4 bases clipped from V and 2 bases from J, the junction kept 4 bases outside the gene matches. The CDR3 sequence is 16 residues long. Germline values: CDR1 MGHRA, CDR2 YSYEKL. This CDR3 reads CASSLQTSGTYNEQFF. DNA for the CDR3: TGCGCCAGCAGCCTCCAGACTAGCGGGACCTACAATGAGCAGTTCTTC.

The chain employs TRBV5-4 and TRBJ2-1; 7 nucleotides line up with TRBD1. The CDR3 totals 17 residues. J was trimmed by 4 bases and V by 5 bases; bases with no gene match: 15. From germline, CDR1 is SGHNT and CDR2 YYREEE (reference sequence). CDR3 DNA sequence: TGTGCCAGCAGTTGGCCGACAGGGACCTTCAGTTACAATGAGCAGTTCTTC. This translates into CASSWPTGTFSYNEQFF.

The chain employs TRBV7-2 and TRBJ2-7; perhaps TRBD2 as D (5 bases). The germline gives CDR1 SGHTA, CDR2 FQGNSA. The CDR3 is made up of 13 amino acids. The V gene lost 4 bases and the J gene lost 7 bases, with 14 bases spanning the gap. The CDR3 reads CASSSGPSQEQYF. CDR3 nucleotide sequence: TGTGCCAGCAGCTCCGGGCCTAGCCAGGAGCAGTACTTC.

The V and J genes are TRBV19 and TRBJ1-5; D ambiguous. Per the germline V gene, CDR1 is LNHDA and CDR2 is SQIVND (reference sequence). This CDR3 has 15 residues. Trimming left V 4 bases short and J 7 bases short, with 17 bases between. CDR3 nucleotides: TGTGCCAGTAGTACAACCGGGATAGGAGGGCAGCCCCAGCATTTT. Protein product: CASSTTGIGGQPQHF.